This record looks at one TCR beta chain sequence and its context. What this receptor recognizes is not known. The sample holds no much larger clone one base away, and base qualities are not on file. CDR3 length: 17 amino acids, cysteine to phenylalanine. This entry keeps only the CDR3 DNA: 51 bases, framed from base 1. V and J lose 0 bases and 2 bases, and a span of 11 bases separates them. CDR1 and CDR2, per the germline V gene, are MGHRA and YSYEKL. The data derive from a study of blood T cell repertoires in COVID-19 (TCRdb year 2020). About the investigation overall: Samples covering the acute and convalescent phases of COVID-19 were provided by collaborators in the United States, Italy and Spain. The material from the prospective study consisted of cDNA or gDNA derived from T cells, B-cell-depleted T cells, or PBMCs. The dataset comprised deeply sampled blood TCRbeta repertoires from subjects exposed to, actively infected with, or recovered from COVID-19. The repertoires were released in a freely available public database meant as a resource for research on the immune response to SARS-CoV-2. The samples were drawn from the first 160 participants of the ongoing ImmuneRACE study and from under 1,500 subjects provided by 6 global collaborators. A de-identified subject ID, COVID-19 status, age in years and sex were almost always included in the sample metadata. Where available, HLA class I and class II types were obtained from metadata supplied by the sample provider rather than from assay-based typing. Summary of the overall study and its limitations: The quantity of clinical and demographic metadata differed by source and by participant and was supplied without curation.

TCRbeta CDR3 regions were amplified from genomic DNA by means of the immunoSEQ Assay, a bias-controlled multiplex PCR. In the source study's methods: The number of nucleated cells in each sample was estimated by amplification of reference gene primers within the assay. Sequence reads were collapsed and filtered to measure the absolute abundance of every unique TCRbeta CDR3 rearrangement. Productive Simpson clonality was computed per sample as the square root of Simpson's diversity index over productive rearrangements. Held by TCRdb, this immuneACCESS table contains in-frame sequences only and omits some clones. Under half of the omission traces to an unresolved V gene where checked; the cause of the rest is unknown. V, J and clone size are taken as reported in that table, and D and trimming were inferred from the DNA itself. Across this sample there are around 83,000 clones, with 70% to 90% seen only once. Jointly, the top ten make up approximately 14% of the sample.

Collaborating institutions collected whole blood in K2EDTA tubes following their own protocols. For TCRbeta analysis, collaborator samples were shipped as frozen whole blood, as isolated PBMCs, or as DNA extracted from either sample type. The sequencing input was peripheral blood. This clonotype was obtained from a woman aged 70-85 years with acute or convalescent COVID-19. The rearrangement joined TRBV4-1 to TRBJ1-6, and TRBD1 may be the D gene, going by 6 matching bases. CDR3 region: CASSQDGGGPYNSPLHF. The DNA sequence follows: TGCGCCAGCAGCCAAGATGGGGGGGGGCCCTATAATTCACCCCTCCACTTT.